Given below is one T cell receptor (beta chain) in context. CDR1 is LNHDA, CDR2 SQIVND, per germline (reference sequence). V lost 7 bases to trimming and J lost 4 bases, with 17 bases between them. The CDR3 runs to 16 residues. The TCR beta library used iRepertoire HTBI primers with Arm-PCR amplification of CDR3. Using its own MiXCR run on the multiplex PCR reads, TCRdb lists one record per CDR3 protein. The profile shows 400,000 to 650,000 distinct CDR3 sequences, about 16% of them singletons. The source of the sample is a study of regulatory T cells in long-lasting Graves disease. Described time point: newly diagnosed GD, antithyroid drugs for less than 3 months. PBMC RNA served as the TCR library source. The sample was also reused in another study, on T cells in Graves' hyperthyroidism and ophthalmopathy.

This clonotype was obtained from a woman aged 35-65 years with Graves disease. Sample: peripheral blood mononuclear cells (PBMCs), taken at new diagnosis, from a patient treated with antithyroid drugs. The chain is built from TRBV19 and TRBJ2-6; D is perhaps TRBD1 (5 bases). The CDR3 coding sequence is TGTGCCAGTACCCCCGGTGGGGCCGAAGGGGCCAACGTCCTGACTTTC. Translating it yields CASTPGGAEGANVLTF.